The 2 T cell receptor beta chains listed next were all sequenced from one sample in a study of OX40 agonist ivuxolimab in advanced cancers. Clones were sequenced by immunoSEQ multiplex PCR, and TCRdb holds only the in-frame ones, with some missing. This table holds 20,000 to 25,000 clones, 87% found once. The sample here was CD4+ or CD8+ T cells sorted from blood, taken in a trial of the OX40 agonist ivuxolimab. These receptors all come from an adult with an advanced solid tumor such as melanoma, head and neck, liver or kidney cancer.

The chain joins TRBV5-4 to TRBJ2-7, with TRBD2 matching 9 bases. The CDR3 is made up of 13 amino acids. The V gene end was trimmed by 4 bases and the J gene end by 6 bases; junction bases not matched to a gene: 5. Germline V gene sequence: CDR1 SGHNT, CDR2 YYREEE (reference sequence). The CDR3 DNA reads as TGTGCCAGCAGCCCGAGCGGGGGGACCGAGCAGTACTTC. Protein product: CASSPSGGTEQYF. Full variable domain (missing parts from reference TRBV5-4 and TRBJ2-7): ETGVTQSPTHLIKTRGQQVTLRCSSQSGHNTVSWYQQALGQGPQFIFQYYREEENGRGNFPPRFSGLQFPNYSSELNVNALELDDSALYLCASSPSGGTEQYFGPGTRLTVT.

About this clone itself: Other DNA sequences in the sample encode the same CDR3. J is TRBJ2-7 and V is TRBV6-1; no definite D call. With 0 bases removed from V and 4 bases from J, the gap between germline ends came to 7 bases. Germline lookup yields CDR1 MNHNS and CDR2 SASEGT. The CDR3 runs to 13 residues. CDR3 sequence (DNA): TGTGCCAGCAGTGAAGCTCCAGTGTACGAGCAGTACTTC. Its protein is CASSEAPVYEQYF.